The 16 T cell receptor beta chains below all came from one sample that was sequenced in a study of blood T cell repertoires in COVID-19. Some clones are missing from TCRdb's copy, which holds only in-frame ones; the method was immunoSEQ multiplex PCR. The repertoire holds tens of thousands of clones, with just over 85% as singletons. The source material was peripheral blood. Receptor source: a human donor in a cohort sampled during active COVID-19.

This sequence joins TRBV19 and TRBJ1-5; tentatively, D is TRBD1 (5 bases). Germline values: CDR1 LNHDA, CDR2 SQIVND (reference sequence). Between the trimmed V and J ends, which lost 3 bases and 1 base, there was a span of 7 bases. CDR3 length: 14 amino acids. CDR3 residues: CASSMRDSNQPQHF. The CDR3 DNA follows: TGTGCCAGTAGTATGCGGGACAGCAATCAGCCCCAGCATTTT.

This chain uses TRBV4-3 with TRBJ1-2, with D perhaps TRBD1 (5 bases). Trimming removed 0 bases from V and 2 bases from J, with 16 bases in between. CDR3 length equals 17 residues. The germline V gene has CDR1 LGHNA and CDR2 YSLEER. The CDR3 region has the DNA TGCGCCAGCAGCCAAGATGCGGTTCAGGACACAAACTATGGCTACACCTTC. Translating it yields CASSQDAVQDTNYGYTF.

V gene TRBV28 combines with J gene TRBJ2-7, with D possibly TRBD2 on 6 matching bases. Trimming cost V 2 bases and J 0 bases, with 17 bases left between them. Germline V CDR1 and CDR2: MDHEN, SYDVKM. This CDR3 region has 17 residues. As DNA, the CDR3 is TGTGCCAGCAGTTTAACCCAGAGCGGAGGGAGCTCCTACGAGCAGTACTTC. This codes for CASSLTQSGGSSYEQYF.

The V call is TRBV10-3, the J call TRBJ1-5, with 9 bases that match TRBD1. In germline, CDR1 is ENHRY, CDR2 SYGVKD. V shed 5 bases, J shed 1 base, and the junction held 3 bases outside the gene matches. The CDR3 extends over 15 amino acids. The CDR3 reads CAISRDRESNQPQHF. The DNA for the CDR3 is TGTGCCATCAGTAGGGACAGGGAAAGCAATCAGCCCCAGCATTTT.

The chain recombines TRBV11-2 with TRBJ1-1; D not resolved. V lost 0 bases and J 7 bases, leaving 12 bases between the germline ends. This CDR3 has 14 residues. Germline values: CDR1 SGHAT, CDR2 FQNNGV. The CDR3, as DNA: TGTGCCAGCAGCTTAGAGGGCGTGAGTCGTGAAGCTTTCTTT. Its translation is CASSLEGVSREAFF.

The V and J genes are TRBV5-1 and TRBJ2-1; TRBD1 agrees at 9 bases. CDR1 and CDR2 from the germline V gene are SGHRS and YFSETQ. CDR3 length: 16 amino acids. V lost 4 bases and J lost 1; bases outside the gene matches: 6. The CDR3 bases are TGCGCCAGCAGCGATCCGGGACAGGGATCCTACAATGAGCAGTTCTTC. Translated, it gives CASSDPGQGSYNEQFF. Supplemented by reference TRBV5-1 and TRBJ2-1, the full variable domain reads KAGVTQTPRYLIKTRGQQVTLSCSPISGHRSVSWYQQTPGQGLQFLFEYFSETQRNKGNFPGRFSGRQFSNSRSEMNVSTLELGDSALYLCASSDPGQGSYNEQFFGPGTRLTVL.

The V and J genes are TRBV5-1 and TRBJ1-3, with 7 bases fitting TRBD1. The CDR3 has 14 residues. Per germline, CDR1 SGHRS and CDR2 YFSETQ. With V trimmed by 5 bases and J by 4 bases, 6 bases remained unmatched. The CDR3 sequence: CASRRQGSGNTIYF. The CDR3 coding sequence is TGCGCCAGCAGAAGACAGGGAAGCGGAAACACCATATATTTT.

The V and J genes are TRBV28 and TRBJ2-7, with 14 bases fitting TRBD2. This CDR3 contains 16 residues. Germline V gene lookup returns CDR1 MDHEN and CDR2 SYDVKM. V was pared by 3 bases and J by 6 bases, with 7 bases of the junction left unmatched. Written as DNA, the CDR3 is TGTGCCAGCAGTTTTAATCCGGGACTAGCGGGAGCCGAGCAGTACTTC. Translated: CASSFNPGLAGAEQYF.

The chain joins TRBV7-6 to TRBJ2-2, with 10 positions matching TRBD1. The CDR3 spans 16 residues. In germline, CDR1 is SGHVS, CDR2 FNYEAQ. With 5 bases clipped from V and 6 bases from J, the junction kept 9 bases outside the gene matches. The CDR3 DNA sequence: TGTGCCAGCAGCCCTAGACAGGGGGCGCCTTCCGGGGAGCTGTTTTTT. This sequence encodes CASSPRQGAPSGELFF.

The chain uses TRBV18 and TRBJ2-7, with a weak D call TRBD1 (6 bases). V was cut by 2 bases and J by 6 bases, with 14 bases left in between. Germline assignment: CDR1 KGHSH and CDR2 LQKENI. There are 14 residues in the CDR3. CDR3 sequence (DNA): TGTGCCAGCTCACCAAGGTCAGGGGTGGGCGAGCAGTACTTC. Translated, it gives CASSPRSGVGEQYF.

The CDR3 nucleotides read TGTGCCAGCAGTGTACTAAACCCGCCTGAGCAGTACTTC. It encodes CASSVLNPPEQYF. This chain uses TRBV28 with TRBJ2-7; no definite D call. V was cut by 5 bases and J by 7 bases, with 15 bases left in between. CDR1 and CDR2 (germline): MDHEN, SYDVKM. The CDR3 is made up of 13 amino acids.

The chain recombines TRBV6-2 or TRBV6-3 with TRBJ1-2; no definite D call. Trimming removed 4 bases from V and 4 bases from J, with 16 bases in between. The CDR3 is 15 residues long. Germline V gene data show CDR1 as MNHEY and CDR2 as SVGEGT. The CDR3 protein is CASSSPGDAIYGYTF. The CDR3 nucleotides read TGTGCCAGCAGTTCCCCCGGAGATGCAATCTATGGCTACACCTTC.

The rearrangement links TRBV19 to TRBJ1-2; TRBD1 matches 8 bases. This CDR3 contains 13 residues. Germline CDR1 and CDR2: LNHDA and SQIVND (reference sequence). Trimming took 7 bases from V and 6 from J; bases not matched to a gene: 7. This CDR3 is CASKGQAINGYTF. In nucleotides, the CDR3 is TGTGCCAGTAAGGGACAGGCTATAAATGGCTACACCTTC.

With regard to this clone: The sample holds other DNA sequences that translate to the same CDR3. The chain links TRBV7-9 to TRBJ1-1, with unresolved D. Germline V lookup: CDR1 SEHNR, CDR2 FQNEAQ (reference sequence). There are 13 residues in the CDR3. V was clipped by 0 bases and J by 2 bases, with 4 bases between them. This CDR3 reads CASSLALNTEAFF. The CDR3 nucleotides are TGTGCCAGCAGCTTAGCCCTTAACACTGAAGCTTTCTTT.

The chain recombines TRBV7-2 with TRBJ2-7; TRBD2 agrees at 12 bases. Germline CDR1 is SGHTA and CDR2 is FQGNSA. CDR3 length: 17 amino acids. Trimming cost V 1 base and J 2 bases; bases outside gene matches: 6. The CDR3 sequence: CASSLGWLAGGAYEQYF. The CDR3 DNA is TGTGCCAGCAGCTTAGGGTGGCTAGCGGGGGGGGCCTACGAGCAGTACTTC.

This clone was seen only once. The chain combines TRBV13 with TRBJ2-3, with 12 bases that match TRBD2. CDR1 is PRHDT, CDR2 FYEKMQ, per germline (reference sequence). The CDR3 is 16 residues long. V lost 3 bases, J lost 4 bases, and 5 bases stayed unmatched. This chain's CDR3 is CASSFLAGGSSDTQYF. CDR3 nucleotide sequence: TGTGCCAGCAGCTTCCTAGCGGGGGGGTCTTCAGATACGCAGTATTTT.